This T cell receptor (beta chain) came from a study of shared clonotypes between healthy human individuals. Repertoires were generated with immunoSEQ multiplex PCR, while TCRdb's copy carries only in-frame clones and drops some. In the table there are some 96,000 clones, roughly half of which are singletons. The donors, healthy adults who were HIV-negative, had experienced no recent acute infections or vaccinations. All participating donors were Caucasian adults from Nashville, Tennessee. The ends lost 3 bases at V and 0 bases at J; junction bases unmatched: 4. The CDR3 spans 15 residues. CDR1 and CDR2 (germline): MDHEN, SYDVKM. Study results and caveats: Sharing of clonotypes among donors was expected to vary with sequencing depth. Blood was the only sampled material, and tissue repertoires likely differ.

Points on this clone: The antigen remains undetermined.

The sequenced sample was PBMCs. The chain uses TRBV28 and TRBJ2-7, with 8 bases aligning to TRBD1. The receptor was derived from a woman aged 40 to 50 in good health. Some clones in this sample may be carry-over from other donors' samples. Here the CDR3 DNA reads TGTGCCAGCAGTTTCCGGGACAGGTACTCCTACGAGCAGTACTTC. Residues: CASSFRDRYSYEQYF.